This T cell receptor (beta chain) was retrieved from a study of CXCR3-negative and CXCR3-positive naive CD8 T cells. General study points: Partial loss of CXCR3 expression followed cryopreservation; most assays used fresh PBMCs. Memory CD8+ T cell repertoires were far less diverse than both naive subsets. More hydrophobic TRB CDR3s were found in CXCR3-positive naive cells than in CXCR3-negative naive cells.

This CDR3 has 13 residues. The germline V gene has CDR1 LNHDA and CDR2 SQIVND (reference sequence). With regard to this clonotype: Its target is not known.

A CD45RO-CCR7+CD27+CD95- phenotype identified naive CD8+ T cells. The libraries of TRB cDNA were prepared using 5' RACE with UMI labels. From its re-call of the 5' RACE reads, TCRdb lists each CDR3 protein once, without DNA. The sample's table shows about 63,000 distinct CDR3 sequences. The sequenced material came from naive CXCR3+ CD8+ T cells from blood. As for subset: CD45RO-CCR7+CD27+CD95- naive CD8+ T cells expressing CXCR3 (TNR3+). The sequence derives from a human donor in good health. Some clones in this sample may be carry-over from other donors' samples. V gene TRBV19 combines with J gene TRBJ2-7; TCRdb gives TRBD2 as the D gene, but with no DNA this cannot be confirmed. The CDR3 protein is CASGAGSSYEQYF.